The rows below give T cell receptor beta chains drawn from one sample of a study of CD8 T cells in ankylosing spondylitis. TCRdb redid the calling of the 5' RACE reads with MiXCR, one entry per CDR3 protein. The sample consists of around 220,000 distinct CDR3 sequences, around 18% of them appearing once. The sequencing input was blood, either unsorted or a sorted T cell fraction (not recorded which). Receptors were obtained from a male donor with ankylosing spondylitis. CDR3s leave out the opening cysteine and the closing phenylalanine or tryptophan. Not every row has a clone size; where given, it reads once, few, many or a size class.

cdr3_aa: ASSEAGQGIDEQF; clone_size: NA; v_call: TRBV25-1; j_call: TRBJ2-1
cdr3_aa: ASSTRPSAQETQY; clone_size: few; v_call: TRBV7-9; j_call: TRBJ2-5
cdr3_aa: ASSSTGTGYNEQF; clone_size: few; v_call: TRBV27; j_call: TRBJ2-1
cdr3_aa: ASSVGGSGTYEQY; clone_size: NA; v_call: TRBV9; j_call: TRBJ2-7
cdr3_aa: ASSLGSGQETQY; clone_size: few; v_call: TRBV12-3/TRBV12-4; j_call: TRBJ2-5
cdr3_aa: ASTWVGATDTQY; clone_size: few; v_call: TRBV5-6; j_call: TRBJ2-3
cdr3_aa: ASSLKSAEADTQY; clone_size: many; v_call: TRBV7-8; j_call: TRBJ2-3
cdr3_aa: ASSEGVPEAF; clone_size: NA; v_call: TRBV6-1; j_call: TRBJ1-1
cdr3_aa: ASSQTTVYEQY; clone_size: NA; v_call: TRBV4-1; j_call: TRBJ2-7
cdr3_aa: ASSESRGPGSPLH; clone_size: NA; v_call: TRBV2; j_call: TRBJ1-6
cdr3_aa: SARDHLLGYEQY; clone_size: NA; v_call: TRBV20-1; j_call: TRBJ2-7
cdr3_aa: ASSQFPGETYEQY; clone_size: NA; v_call: TRBV3-1; j_call: TRBJ2-7
cdr3_aa: ASSEGGSELF; clone_size: few; v_call: TRBV7-9; j_call: TRBJ2-2
cdr3_aa: ASSLEAPLVLSTGELF; clone_size: NA; v_call: TRBV11-2; j_call: TRBJ2-2
cdr3_aa: ASSEGRDSTDTQY; clone_size: NA; v_call: TRBV9; j_call: TRBJ2-3
cdr3_aa: ASSKEKAGDYEQY; clone_size: few; v_call: TRBV18; j_call: TRBJ2-7
cdr3_aa: ASIGADLTVLHEQY; clone_size: few; v_call: TRBV28; j_call: TRBJ2-7
cdr3_aa: ASSQGGLAGPYEQY; clone_size: few; v_call: TRBV3-1; j_call: TRBJ2-7
cdr3_aa: ASSPPGTEKIYGYT; clone_size: NA; v_call: TRBV18; j_call: TRBJ1-2
cdr3_aa: ASSSRDREDTDTQY; clone_size: NA; v_call: TRBV7-9; j_call: TRBJ2-3
cdr3_aa: ASSFTGGGLVGELF; clone_size: many; v_call: TRBV12-3/TRBV12-4; j_call: TRBJ2-2
cdr3_aa: SVGDTAVTPLH; clone_size: many; v_call: TRBV29-1; j_call: TRBJ1-6
cdr3_aa: ASSFLRLAGAVEPQY; clone_size: NA; v_call: TRBV7-8; j_call: TRBJ2-5
cdr3_aa: ASSPPGTGEYTGELF; clone_size: few; v_call: TRBV5-1; j_call: TRBJ2-2
cdr3_aa: ATSDSLTGDEQY; clone_size: NA; v_call: TRBV24-1; j_call: TRBJ2-7
cdr3_aa: ASSLRGPSYEQY; clone_size: NA; v_call: TRBV28; j_call: TRBJ2-7
cdr3_aa: ASSSTGTSGYNEQF; clone_size: NA; v_call: TRBV5-1; j_call: TRBJ2-1
cdr3_aa: ASSLLGSWETQY; clone_size: NA; v_call: TRBV5-1; j_call: TRBJ2-5
cdr3_aa: ASSQDTRPYNEQF; clone_size: NA; v_call: TRBV7-9; j_call: TRBJ2-1
cdr3_aa: ASSSRTGPEQY; clone_size: many; v_call: TRBV7-9; j_call: TRBJ2-7
cdr3_aa: ASRLGLAYNEQF; clone_size: few; v_call: TRBV28; j_call: TRBJ2-1
cdr3_aa: ASRPGTGMYEQY; clone_size: few; v_call: TRBV12-3/TRBV12-4; j_call: TRBJ2-7
cdr3_aa: ASSSLTGGVGYT; clone_size: few; v_call: TRBV7-8; j_call: TRBJ1-2
cdr3_aa: SARDRTEHYNEQF; clone_size: NA; v_call: TRBV20-1; j_call: TRBJ2-1
cdr3_aa: ASSFFGELF; clone_size: NA; v_call: TRBV6-2/TRBV6-3; j_call: TRBJ2-2
cdr3_aa: ASSDYNERF; clone_size: NA; v_call: TRBV25-1; j_call: TRBJ2-1
cdr3_aa: ASSLVGGGREAF; clone_size: NA; v_call: TRBV7-8; j_call: TRBJ1-1
cdr3_aa: ASNGLQGADGYT; clone_size: NA; v_call: TRBV9; j_call: TRBJ1-2
cdr3_aa: ASSQVVGERNGYT; clone_size: many; v_call: TRBV4-2; j_call: TRBJ1-2
cdr3_aa: ASSPFSQGNQPQH; clone_size: NA; v_call: TRBV6-1; j_call: TRBJ1-5